The 9 T cell receptor beta chains below were found in one sample sequenced in a study of T cells and Merkel cell carcinoma outcomes. Profiling relied on immunoSEQ multiplex PCR, and the TCRdb table lists in-frame clones only, not all of them. The table lists around 3,200 clones, about 92% of them singletons. Sequenced sample: tumor tissue from Merkel cell carcinoma. Every receptor here comes from a human donor with Merkel cell carcinoma.

V is TRBV9 and J is TRBJ1-2, with D hard to call. The CDR3 consists of 13 residues. V was shortened by 0 bases and J by 8 bases, with 11 bases between the two germline ends. Germline V gene sequence: CDR1 SGDLS, CDR2 YYNGEE. The CDR3 protein is CASSVDGLGGYTF. The DNA of the CDR3 is TGTGCCAGCAGCGTAGACGGCCTTGGGGGCTACACCTTC.

V usage is TRBV30 and J usage is TRBJ2-7; possibly TRBD2 for D (5 bases). The CDR3 has 14 residues. Germline V lookup: CDR1 GTSNPN, CDR2 SVGIG (reference sequence). V was shortened by 6 bases and J by 0 bases, with 15 bases between the two germline ends. As DNA, the CDR3 is TGTGCCTGTTCCGGGATTGCGGGCTCCTACGAGCAGTACTTC. The encoded protein is CACSGIAGSYEQYF.

The chain joins TRBV2 to TRBJ2-2, with 10 bases matching TRBD1. Germline V gene data show CDR1 as SNHLY and CDR2 as FYNNEI. The CDR3 runs 16 residues. The ends lost 4 bases at V and 5 bases at J; junction bases unmatched: 7. The CDR3 DNA reads as TGTGCCAGCAGTGGACAGGGGGCGTTGAGTACCGGGGAGCTGTTTTTT. Translated: CASSGQGALSTGELFF.

The chain recombines TRBV10-3 with TRBJ1-2; 11 bases fit TRBD1. This CDR3 comprises 18 residues. With V trimmed by 6 bases and J by 9 bases, 21 bases remained unmatched. Germline V gene sequence: CDR1 ENHRY, CDR2 SYGVKD. CDR3 amino acids: CAISLTGTGGSRGQSYTF. The CDR3 region has the DNA TGTGCCATCAGCCTAACCGGGACAGGGGGTTCCCGGGGCCAGAGCTACACCTTC.

The genes are TRBV5-1 and TRBJ2-2; maybe TRBD1 (6 bases). This CDR3 is 16 amino acids long. Looked up from germline, CDR1 is SGHRS and CDR2 is YFSETQ. Trimming removed 5 bases from V and 7 bases from J, with 21 bases in between. CDR3 bases: TGCGCCAGCAGAAATACAGGGACCCAATCTGGCGGGGAGCTGTTTTTT. It is translated as CASRNTGTQSGGELFF.

This sequence joins TRBV18 and TRBJ2-5, with D perhaps matching TRBD1 (6 bases). V lost 5 bases, J lost 3 bases, and 19 bases lay in between. Looked up from germline, CDR1 is KGHSH and CDR2 is LQKENI. This CDR3 is built from 16 residues. The CDR3 DNA is TGTGCCAGCTCAACCCGAGGGATAACAGGGAAAGAGACCCAGTACTTC. It yields the protein CASSTRGITGKETQYF.

As to this clone: One end of the junction varies from germline; a read error may be responsible. This rearrangement joins TRBV19 to TRBJ1-2, with 7 nucleotides matching TRBD1. Germline V gene lookup returns CDR1 LNHDA and CDR2 SQIVND (reference sequence). The length of the CDR3 is 14 residues. This CDR3 reads CASSPGTELYGYIF. The DNA of the CDR3 is TGTGCCAGTAGTCCCGGGACAGAACTCTATGGCTACATCTTC.

This chain uses TRBV5-6 with TRBJ2-5, with 7 nucleotides matching TRBD2. Germline V gene lookup returns CDR1 SGHDT and CDR2 YYEEEE. V shed 3 bases and J 9 bases; nucleotides not matched to a gene: 20. The CDR3 runs to 17 residues. The CDR3 coding sequence is TGTGCCAGCAGCTCCTTTGTTCGGAGCGGGGCGGGCAGTGCCCAGTACTTC. It specifies CASSSFVRSGAGSAQYF. The full variable domain, with the rest looked up from reference TRBV5-6 and TRBJ2-5, is DAGVTQSPTHLIKTRGQQVTLRCSPKSGHDTVSWYQQALGQGPQFIFQYYEEEERQRGNFPDRFSGHQFPNYSSELNVNALLLGDSALYLCASSSFVRSGAGSAQYFGPGTRLLVL.

The DNA for the CDR3 is TGTGCCAGCAGTTACTCGTGGCGGGGGGGCTCAAATACGCAGTATTTT. It specifies CASSYSWRGGSNTQYF. The chain combines TRBV6-5 with TRBJ2-3; TRBD2 agrees at 9 bases. Trimming at V came to 0 bases and at J to 7 bases, leaving 8 bases not matched to a gene. Germline V gene lookup returns CDR1 MNHEY and CDR2 SVGAGI. The CDR3 runs 16 residues.